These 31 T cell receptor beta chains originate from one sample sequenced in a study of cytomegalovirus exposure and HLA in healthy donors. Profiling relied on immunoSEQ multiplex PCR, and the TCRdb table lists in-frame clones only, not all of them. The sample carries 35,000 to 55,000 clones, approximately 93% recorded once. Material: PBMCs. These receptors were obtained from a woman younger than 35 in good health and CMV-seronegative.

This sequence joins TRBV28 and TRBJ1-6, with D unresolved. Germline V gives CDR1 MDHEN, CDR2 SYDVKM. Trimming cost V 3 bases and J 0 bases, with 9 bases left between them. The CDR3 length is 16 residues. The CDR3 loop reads CASSFLGSSYNSPLHF. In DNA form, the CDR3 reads TGTGCCAGCAGTTTTTTAGGGAGCTCCTATAATTCACCCCTCCACTTT.

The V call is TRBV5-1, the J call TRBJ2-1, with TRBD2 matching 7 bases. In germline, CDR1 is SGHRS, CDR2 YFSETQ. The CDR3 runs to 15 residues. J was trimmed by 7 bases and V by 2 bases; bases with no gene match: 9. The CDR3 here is CASSFRGDFGNEQFF. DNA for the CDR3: TGCGCCAGCAGCTTCCGGGGGGATTTTGGAAATGAGCAGTTCTTC.

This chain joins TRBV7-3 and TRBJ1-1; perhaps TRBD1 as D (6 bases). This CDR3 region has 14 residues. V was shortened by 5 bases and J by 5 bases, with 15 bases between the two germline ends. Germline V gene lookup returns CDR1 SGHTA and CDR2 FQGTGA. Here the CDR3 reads CASSPVGGRTEAFF. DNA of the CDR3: TGTGCCAGCAGCCCTGTCGGGGGGCGAACTGAAGCTTTCTTT.

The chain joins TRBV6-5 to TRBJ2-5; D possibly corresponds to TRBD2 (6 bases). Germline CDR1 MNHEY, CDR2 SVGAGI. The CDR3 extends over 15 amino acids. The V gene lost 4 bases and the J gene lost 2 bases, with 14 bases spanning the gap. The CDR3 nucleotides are TGTGCCAGCAGTTCCACGGGAGCGGGTCAAGAGACCCAGTACTTC. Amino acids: CASSSTGAGQETQYF.

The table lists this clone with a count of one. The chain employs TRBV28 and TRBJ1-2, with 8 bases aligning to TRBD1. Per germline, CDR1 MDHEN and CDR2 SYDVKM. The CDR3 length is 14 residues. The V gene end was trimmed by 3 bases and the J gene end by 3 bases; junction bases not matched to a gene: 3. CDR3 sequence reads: CASSFGTGHYGYTF. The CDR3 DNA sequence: TGTGCCAGCAGTTTCGGGACAGGCCACTATGGCTACACCTTC.

CDR3 in DNA: TGTGCCAGCAGCCGGACAGGGCTTGGGGGTGACTATGGCTACACCTTC. Translation: CASSRTGLGGDYGYTF. The V and J genes are TRBV11-3 and TRBJ1-2; 8 bases align to TRBD1. Germline CDR1 and CDR2: SGHNT and YENEEA. This CDR3 has 16 amino acids. J lost 3 bases, V lost 5 bases, and 11 bases had no gene match.

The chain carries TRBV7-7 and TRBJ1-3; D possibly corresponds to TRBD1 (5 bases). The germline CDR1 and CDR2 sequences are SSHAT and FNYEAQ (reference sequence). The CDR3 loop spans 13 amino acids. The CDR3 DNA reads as TGTGCTCTAGGGACTGACGATGGAAACACCATATATTTT. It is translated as CALGTDDGNTIYF.

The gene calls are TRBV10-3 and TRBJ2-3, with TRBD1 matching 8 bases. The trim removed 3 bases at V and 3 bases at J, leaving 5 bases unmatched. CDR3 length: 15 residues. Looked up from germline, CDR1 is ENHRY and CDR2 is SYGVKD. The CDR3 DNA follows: TGTGCCATCAGTGAAGGACAGGGTAGAACAGATACGCAGTATTTT. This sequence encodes CAISEGQGRTDTQYF.

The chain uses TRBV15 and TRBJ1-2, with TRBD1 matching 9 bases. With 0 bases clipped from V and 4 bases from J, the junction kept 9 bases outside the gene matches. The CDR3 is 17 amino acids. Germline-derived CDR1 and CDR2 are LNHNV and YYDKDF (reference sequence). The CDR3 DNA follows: TGTGCCACCAGCAGAGATCATCTTCCGGGACAGGGCTATGGCTACACCTTC. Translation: CATSRDHLPGQGYGYTF.

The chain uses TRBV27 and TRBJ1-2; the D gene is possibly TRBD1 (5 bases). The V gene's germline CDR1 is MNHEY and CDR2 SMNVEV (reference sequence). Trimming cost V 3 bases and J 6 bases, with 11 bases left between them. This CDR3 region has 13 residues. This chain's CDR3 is CASSLAGRHGYTF. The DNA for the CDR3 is TGTGCCAGCAGTTTGGCAGGGCGCCATGGCTACACCTTC.

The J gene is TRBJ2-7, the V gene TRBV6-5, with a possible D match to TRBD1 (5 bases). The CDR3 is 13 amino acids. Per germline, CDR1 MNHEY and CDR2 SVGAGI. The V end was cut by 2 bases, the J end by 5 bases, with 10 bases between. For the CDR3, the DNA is TGTGCCAGCAGTTACCAGGGTAAGGACGAGCAGTACTTC. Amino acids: CASSYQGKDEQYF.

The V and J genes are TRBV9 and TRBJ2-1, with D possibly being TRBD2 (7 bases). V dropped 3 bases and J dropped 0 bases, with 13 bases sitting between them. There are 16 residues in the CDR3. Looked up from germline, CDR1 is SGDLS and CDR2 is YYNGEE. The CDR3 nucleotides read TGTGCCAGCAGCGAGGGGGGGCAGACCTCCTACAATGAGCAGTTCTTC. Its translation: CASSEGGQTSYNEQFF.

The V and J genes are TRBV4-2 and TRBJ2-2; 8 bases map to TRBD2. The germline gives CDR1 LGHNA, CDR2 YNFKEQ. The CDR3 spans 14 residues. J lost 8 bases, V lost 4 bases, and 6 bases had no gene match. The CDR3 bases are TGTGCCAGCAGCCCCAGCGCGGGGGGAGGGGAGCTGTTTTTT. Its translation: CASSPSAGGGELFF.

In DNA form, the CDR3 reads TGTGCCAGCAGTGAAGCGGGGAACTCCTACAATGAGCAGTTCTTC. Its protein is CASSEAGNSYNEQFF. The chain employs TRBV6-4 and TRBJ2-1; 7 positions agree with TRBD2. The germline CDR1 and CDR2 sequences are MRHNA and SNTAGT. The V and J ends lost 3 bases and 0 bases, in that order; junction bases with no gene match: 2. The length of the CDR3 is 15 residues.

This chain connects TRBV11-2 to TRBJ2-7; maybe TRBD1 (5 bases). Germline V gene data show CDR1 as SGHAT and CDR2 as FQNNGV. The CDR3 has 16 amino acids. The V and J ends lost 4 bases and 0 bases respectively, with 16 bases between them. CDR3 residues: CASSSWATAFSYEQYF. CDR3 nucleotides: TGTGCCAGCAGCTCCTGGGCGACAGCGTTCTCCTACGAGCAGTACTTC.

CDR3 sequence (DNA): TGTGCCAGCAGCTTGGAAGGACAGGGCTACAATGAGCAGTTCTTC. Translation: CASSLEGQGYNEQFF. This rearrangement joins TRBV5-6 to TRBJ2-1; 8 bases are a match to TRBD1. The CDR3 has 15 residues. After removal of 0 bases from V and 3 bases from J, the junction contained 2 bases not matched to a gene. From germline, CDR1 is SGHDT and CDR2 YYEEEE. The full variable domain, in which reference TRBV5-6 and TRBJ2-1 provide the parts outside the CDR3, is DAGVTQSPTHLIKTRGQQVTLRCSPKSGHDTVSWYQQALGQGPQFIFQYYEEEERQRGNFPDRFSGHQFPNYSSELNVNALLLGDSALYLCASSLEGQGYNEQFFGPGTRLTVL.

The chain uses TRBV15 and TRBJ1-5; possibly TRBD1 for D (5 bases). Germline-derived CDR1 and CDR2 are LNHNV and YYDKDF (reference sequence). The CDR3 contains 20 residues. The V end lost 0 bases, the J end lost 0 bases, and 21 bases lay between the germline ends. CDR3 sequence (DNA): TGTGCCACCAGCAGAGATATCGGCAGGGATTTTTTGGATAGCAATCAGCCCCAGCATTTT. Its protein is CATSRDIGRDFLDSNQPQHF.

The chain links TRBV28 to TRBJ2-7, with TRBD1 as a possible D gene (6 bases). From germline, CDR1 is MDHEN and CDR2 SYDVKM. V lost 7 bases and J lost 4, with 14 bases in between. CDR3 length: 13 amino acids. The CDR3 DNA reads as TGTGCCAGCACGTTCAGGGGTTTGTACGAGCAGTACTTC. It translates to CASTFRGLYEQYF.

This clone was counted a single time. The CDR3 DNA is TGTGCCAGCATACTCGGACAGGGGACTGAAGCTTTCTTT. Translation gives CASILGQGTEAFF. The V gene is TRBV9, the J gene TRBJ1-1; 9 nucleotides agree with TRBD1. This CDR3 has 13 amino acids. Losses at the gene ends were 6 bases for V and 5 bases for J; bases not matched to a gene: 5. In germline, CDR1 is SGDLS, CDR2 YYNGEE.

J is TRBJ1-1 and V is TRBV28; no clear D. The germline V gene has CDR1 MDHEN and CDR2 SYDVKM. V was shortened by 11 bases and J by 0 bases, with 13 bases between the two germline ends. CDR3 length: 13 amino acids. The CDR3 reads CAGARRMNTEAFF. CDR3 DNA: TGTGCCGGCGCAAGGCGGATGAACACTGAAGCTTTCTTT.

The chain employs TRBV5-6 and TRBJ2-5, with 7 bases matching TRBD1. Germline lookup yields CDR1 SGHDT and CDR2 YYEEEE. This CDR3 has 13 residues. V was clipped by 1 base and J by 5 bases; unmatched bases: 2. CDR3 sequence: CASSLRGHETQYF. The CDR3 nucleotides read TGTGCCAGCAGCTTGAGGGGGCACGAGACCCAGTACTTC. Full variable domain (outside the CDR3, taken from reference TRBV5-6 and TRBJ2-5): DAGVTQSPTHLIKTRGQQVTLRCSPKSGHDTVSWYQQALGQGPQFIFQYYEEEERQRGNFPDRFSGHQFPNYSSELNVNALLLGDSALYLCASSLRGHETQYFGPGTRLLVL.

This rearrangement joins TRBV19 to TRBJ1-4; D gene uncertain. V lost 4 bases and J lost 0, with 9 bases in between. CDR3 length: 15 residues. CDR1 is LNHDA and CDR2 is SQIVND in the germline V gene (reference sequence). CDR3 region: CASSNLPATNEKLFF. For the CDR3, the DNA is TGTGCCAGTAGTAACCTACCTGCAACTAATGAAAAACTGTTTTTT.

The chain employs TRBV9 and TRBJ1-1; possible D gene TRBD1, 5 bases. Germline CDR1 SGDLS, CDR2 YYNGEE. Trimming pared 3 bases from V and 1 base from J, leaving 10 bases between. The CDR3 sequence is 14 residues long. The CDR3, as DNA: TGTGCCAGCAGCGCCATGGGGGGGAACACTGAAGCTTTCTTT. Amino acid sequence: CASSAMGGNTEAFF.

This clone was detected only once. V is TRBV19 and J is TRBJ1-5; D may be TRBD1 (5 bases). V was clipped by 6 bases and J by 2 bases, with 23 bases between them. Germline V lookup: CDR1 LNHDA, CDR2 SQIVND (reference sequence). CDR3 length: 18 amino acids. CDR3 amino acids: CASRSRGRTIVGNQPQHF. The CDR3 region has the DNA TGTGCCAGTAGATCAAGGGGACGGACTATAGTTGGCAATCAGCCCCAGCATTTT.

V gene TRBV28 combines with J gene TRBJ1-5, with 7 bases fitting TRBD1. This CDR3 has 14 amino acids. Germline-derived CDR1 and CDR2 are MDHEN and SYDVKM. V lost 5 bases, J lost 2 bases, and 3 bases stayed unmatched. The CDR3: CASSPDRGNQPQHF. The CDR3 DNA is TGTGCCAGCAGTCCAGACAGGGGCAATCAGCCCCAGCATTTT.

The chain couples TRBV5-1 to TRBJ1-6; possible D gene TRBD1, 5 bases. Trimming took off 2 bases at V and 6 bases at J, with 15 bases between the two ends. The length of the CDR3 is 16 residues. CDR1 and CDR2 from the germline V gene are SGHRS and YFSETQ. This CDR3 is CASSFIQATRNSPLHF. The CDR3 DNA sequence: TGCGCCAGCAGCTTTATACAGGCGACCCGTAATTCACCCCTCCACTTT.

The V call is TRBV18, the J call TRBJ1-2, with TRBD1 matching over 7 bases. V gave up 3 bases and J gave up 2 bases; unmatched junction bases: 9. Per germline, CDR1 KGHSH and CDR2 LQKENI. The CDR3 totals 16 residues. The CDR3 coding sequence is TGTGCCAGCTCACCGAAGGACAGGACAGCCAACTATGGCTACACCTTC. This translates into CASSPKDRTANYGYTF.

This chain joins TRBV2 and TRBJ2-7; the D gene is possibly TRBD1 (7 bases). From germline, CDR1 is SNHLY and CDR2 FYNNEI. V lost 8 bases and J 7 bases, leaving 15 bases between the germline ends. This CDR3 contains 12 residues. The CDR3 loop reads CASRKGAGEQYF. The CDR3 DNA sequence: TGTGCCAGCCGGAAGGGGGCGGGGGAGCAGTACTTC.

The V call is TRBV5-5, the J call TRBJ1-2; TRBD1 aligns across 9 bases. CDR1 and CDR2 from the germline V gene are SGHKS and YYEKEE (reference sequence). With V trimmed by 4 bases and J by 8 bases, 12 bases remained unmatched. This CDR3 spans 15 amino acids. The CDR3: CASSGTGTGSVGYTF. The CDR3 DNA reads TGTGCCAGCAGCGGTACCGGGACAGGGAGCGTCGGCTACACCTTC.

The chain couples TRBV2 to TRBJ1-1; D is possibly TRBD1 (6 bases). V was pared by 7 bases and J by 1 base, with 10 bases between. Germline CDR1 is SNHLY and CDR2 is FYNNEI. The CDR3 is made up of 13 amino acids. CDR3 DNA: TGTGCCAGCAAGGGACACCAGAACACTGAAGCTTTCTTT. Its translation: CASKGHQNTEAFF.

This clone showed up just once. CDR3 sequence: CASSRGTGRNYGYTF. CDR3 DNA: TGTGCCAGCAGCCGAGGGACAGGGCGGAACTATGGCTACACCTTC. The V gene is TRBV11-2, the J gene TRBJ1-2; 9 bases line up with TRBD1. Germline V lookup: CDR1 SGHAT, CDR2 FQNNGV. Germline trimming cut 5 bases from V and 2 bases from J; bases unmatched to any gene: 6. The length of the CDR3 is 15 residues. The full variable domain, with the rest looked up from reference TRBV11-2 and TRBJ1-2, is EAGVAQSPRYKIIEKRQSVAFWCNPISGHATLYWYQQILGQGPKLLIQFQNNGVVDDSQLPKDRFSAERLKGVDSTLKIQPAKLEDSAVYLCASSRGTGRNYGYTFGSGTRLTVV.